This TCR beta chain is drawn from a study of cytomegalovirus exposure and HLA in healthy donors. CDR3 size: 14 residues. Per germline, CDR1 SGDLS and CDR2 YYNGEE. V lost 5 bases and J 2 bases, leaving 13 bases between the germline ends. The PCR made use of 60 Vbeta and 13 Jbeta primers. This table comes from immunoSEQ multiplex PCR, and its TCRdb copy is limited to in-frame clones, with some not included. Among some 120,000 clones listed, around 77% were seen once. The sequenced material came from PBMCs. This sequence was found in a man aged 35 to 55 in good health and CMV-seropositive. The genes are TRBV9 and TRBJ1-2; D gene uncertain. DNA for the CDR3: TGTGCCAGCAGTACCACGGGAGGGAACTATGGCTACACCTTC. Protein sequence: CASSTTGGNYGYTF.